Presented here are 27 T cell receptor beta chains from one specimen sequenced in a study of shared clonotypes between healthy human individuals. Clones were sequenced by immunoSEQ multiplex PCR, and TCRdb holds only the in-frame ones, with some missing. There are fewer than 600,000 clones in the sample; roughly 78% occur only once, and over 10% lies in the top ten. Sequenced sample: PBMCs. These receptors were taken from a woman aged 40-49 years in good health. Some clones in this sample may be carry-over from other donors' samples.

At least ten counts were recorded for this clone. The same CDR3 can be traced to other DNA sequences in this sample. This chain joins TRBV28 and TRBJ2-1; 12 bases are shared with TRBD2. V lost 5 bases and J lost 7; bases outside the gene matches: 12. The germline V gene encodes CDR1 MDHEN and CDR2 SYDVKM. The CDR3 is made up of 17 amino acids. Here the CDR3 reads CASSHGLAGGGRNEQFF. The DNA of the CDR3 is TGTGCCAGCAGTCACGGGCTAGCGGGAGGGGGGAGGAATGAGCAGTTCTTC.

V gene TRBV19 combines with J gene TRBJ2-2; TRBD1 matches 8 bases. Germline CDR1 and CDR2: LNHDA and SQIVND (reference sequence). Trimming cost V 9 bases and J 3 bases; bases outside gene matches: 6. The CDR3 is 14 residues long. CDR3 nucleotides: TGTGCCAGCTTTGACAGGGGAGACACCGGGGAGCTGTTTTTT. It yields the protein CASFDRGDTGELFF.

The V call is TRBV6-6, the J call TRBJ2-7, with no clear D. Between the trimmed V and J ends, which lost 2 bases and 3 bases, there was a span of 17 bases. This CDR3 has 16 amino acids. From germline, CDR1 is MNHNY and CDR2 SVGAGI (reference sequence). Here the CDR3 DNA reads TGTGCCAGCAGTTACGACGGCAACACCCTTTTCTACGAGCAGTACTTC. It is translated as CASSYDGNTLFYEQYF.

As concerns this clone: The junction differs from germline at one of its ends, possibly a read error. The genes are TRBV5-1 and TRBJ1-2; no clear D gene. The germline V gene encodes CDR1 SGHRS and CDR2 YFSETQ. CDR3 size: 15 residues. The CDR3 DNA follows: TGCGCCAGCAGTTTGGACCGAGACACCAACTATGGCTACACCTTC. Translating it yields CASSLDRDTNYGYTF.

This clone has only a few counts. J is TRBJ1-2 and V is TRBV14, with D possibly TRBD1 on 6 matching bases. Germline V gene lookup returns CDR1 SGHDN and CDR2 FVKESK. The CDR3 length is 17 residues. The V gene lost 3 bases and the J gene lost 8 bases, with 25 bases spanning the gap. The CDR3 loop is CASSHRGESRGAGGYTF. The CDR3 bases are TGTGCCAGCAGCCACCGGGGAGAATCCAGGGGCGCCGGGGGCTACACCTTC.

This clone turned up a few times. Other DNA sequences in the sample encode the same CDR3. This sequence joins TRBV6-1 and TRBJ2-7; 11 nucleotides line up with TRBD2. Germline values: CDR1 MNHNS, CDR2 SASEGT. With 1 base clipped from V and 4 bases from J, the junction kept 3 bases outside the gene matches. The CDR3 sequence is 15 residues long. The CDR3 DNA reads TGTGCCAGCAGTGAAGGCACTAGCGGGAGTTACGAGCAGTACTTC. Protein sequence: CASSEGTSGSYEQYF.

The chain carries TRBV4-1 and TRBJ2-2, with TRBD2 identical over 13 bases. J was trimmed by 11 bases and V by 1 base; bases with no gene match: 22. Germline values: CDR1 MGHRA, CDR2 YSYEKL. The CDR3 contains 21 residues. CDR3 protein: CASSQVPPGRTSGRRRGELFF. As DNA, the CDR3 is TGCGCCAGCAGCCAAGTACCGCCCGGGCGGACTAGCGGGAGAAGACGAGGAGAGCTGTTTTTT.

This clone occurred many times. The gene calls are TRBV9 and TRBJ2-1; the D gene is possibly TRBD1 (5 bases). Germline CDR1 SGDLS, CDR2 YYNGEE. This CDR3 has 15 amino acids. The V end lost 5 bases, the J end lost 3 bases, and 15 bases lay between the germline ends. The CDR3 sequence: CASSPRRVDYNEQFF. The CDR3 DNA reads TGTGCCAGCAGTCCACGCAGGGTGGACTACAATGAGCAGTTCTTC.

The chain is built from TRBV6-6 and TRBJ1-6, with a possible D match to TRBD1 (6 bases). The germline gives CDR1 MNHNY, CDR2 SVGAGI (reference sequence). The CDR3 extends over 14 amino acids. V shed 4 bases and J shed 7 bases, with 11 bases lying between them. This CDR3 is CASSFNQGNSPLHF. The CDR3 DNA follows: TGTGCCAGCAGTTTCAATCAGGGGAATTCACCCCTCCACTTT.

The V and J genes are TRBV20-1 and TRBJ1-1; D remains unclear. CDR3 length: 10 amino acids. Germline CDR1 reads DFQATT; CDR2 reads SNEGSKA (reference sequence). V lost 4 bases, J lost 9 bases, and 9 bases lay in between. The CDR3 is CSAIGRKAFF. CDR3 bases: TGCAGTGCTATAGGGAGAAAAGCTTTCTTT.

This clone came up a few times. The V gene is TRBV19, the J gene TRBJ1-5, with D possibly being TRBD1 (5 bases). The CDR3 spans 15 residues. Germline V gene data show CDR1 as LNHDA and CDR2 as SQIVND (reference sequence). Deletions cut 5 bases from V and 6 bases from J, with 17 bases between. The CDR3: CASSARGEAFQPQHF. The CDR3 nucleotides read TGTGCCAGTAGTGCCCGGGGGGAAGCGTTTCAGCCCCAGCATTTT.

The chain has TRBV5-1 and TRBJ2-2; 7 bases are a match to TRBD1. The germline V gene has CDR1 SGHRS and CDR2 YFSETQ. V shed 4 bases, J shed 6 bases, and the junction held 12 bases outside the gene matches. This CDR3 comprises 16 residues. CDR3 sequence: CASSQEPQGQPGELFF. As DNA, the CDR3 is TGCGCCAGCAGCCAAGAGCCGCAGGGACAGCCCGGGGAGCTGTTTTTT. The full variable domain, its missing parts supplied by reference TRBV5-1 and TRBJ2-2, is KAGVTQTPRYLIKTRGQQVTLSCSPISGHRSVSWYQQTPGQGLQFLFEYFSETQRNKGNFPGRFSGRQFSNSRSEMNVSTLELGDSALYLCASSQEPQGQPGELFFGEGSRLTVL.

The chain employs TRBV4-2 and TRBJ2-7, with D possibly matching TRBD2 (6 bases). In germline, CDR1 is LGHNA, CDR2 YNFKEQ. The CDR3 is 15 amino acids. Trimming removed 0 bases at V and 2 bases at J, with 11 bases between. CDR3 region: CASSQDPDYTYEQYF. In nucleotides, the CDR3 is TGTGCCAGCAGCCAAGATCCGGACTACACCTACGAGCAGTACTTC.

Details on this clone: This specimen includes other DNA sequences encoding the same CDR3. The chain couples TRBV6-5 to TRBJ2-1; weak D call: TRBD2 (5 bases). V dropped 2 bases and J dropped 4 bases, with 6 bases sitting between them. The CDR3 runs to 13 residues. CDR1 and CDR2 (germline): MNHEY, SVGAGI. The CDR3 DNA is TGTGCCAGCAGTTACGGAGGATACAATGAGCAGTTCTTC. It yields the protein CASSYGGYNEQFF.

The rearrangement joins TRBV25-1 to TRBJ2-2; D may be TRBD2 (5 bases). Germline V lookup: CDR1 MGHDK, CDR2 SYGVNS. Trimming removed 6 bases at V and 5 bases at J, with 16 bases between. This CDR3 has 15 amino acids. The CDR3 sequence is CASRISDGGTGELFF. In DNA form, the CDR3 reads TGTGCCAGCAGGATAAGTGACGGCGGGACCGGGGAGCTGTTTTTT.

The chain joins TRBV25-1 to TRBJ2-3, with 7 bases fitting TRBD2. The CDR3 extends over 13 amino acids. The trim removed 9 bases at V and 11 bases at J, leaving 14 bases unmatched. CDR1 is MGHDK and CDR2 is SYGVNS in the germline V gene. Written as DNA, the CDR3 is TGTGCCAGAGTCCTGAGGTCTAGCGGCCAGCAGTATTTT. Its translation: CARVLRSSGQQYF.

The J gene is TRBJ2-5, the V gene TRBV5-6; TRBD2 matches 11 bases. In germline, CDR1 is SGHDT, CDR2 YYEEEE. V lost 0 bases and J lost 2; bases outside the gene matches: 3. The CDR3 sequence is 16 residues long. For the CDR3, the DNA is TGTGCCAGCAGCTTGGCGCTAGCGGGGGGACAAGAGACCCAGTACTTC. Translating gives CASSLALAGGQETQYF.

This rearrangement joins TRBV6-1 to TRBJ1-4; no firm D call. Trimming pared 1 base from V and 6 bases from J, leaving 15 bases between. CDR1 is MNHNS, CDR2 SASEGT, per germline. The CDR3 covers 16 residues. The CDR3 here is CASSEERAANDEKLFF. CDR3 bases: TGTGCCAGCAGTGAAGAGAGAGCAGCGAATGATGAAAAACTGTTTTTT.

The chain uses TRBV15 and TRBJ2-2, with 13 bases identical to TRBD2. The CDR3 has 15 residues. From germline, CDR1 is LNHNV and CDR2 YYDKDF (reference sequence). Trimming took 3 bases from V and 5 from J; bases not matched to a gene: 0. The CDR3 nucleotides are TGTGCCACCAGCAGGGGACTAGCGGGAACCGGGGAGCTGTTTTTT. This codes for CATSRGLAGTGELFF.

V usage is TRBV4-1 and J usage is TRBJ2-1, with D unresolved. V was clipped by 1 base and J by 6 bases, with 10 bases between them. The V gene's germline CDR1 is MGHRA and CDR2 YSYEKL. The CDR3 extends over 14 amino acids. Written as DNA, the CDR3 is TGCGCCAGCAGCCAAGGGTCCCGGCCCAATGAGCAGTTCTTC. This gives the protein CASSQGSRPNEQFF.

About this clone: This sample also contains other DNA sequences that code for the same CDR3. The chain carries TRBV2 and TRBJ1-4; 8 positions match TRBD1. There are 14 residues in the CDR3. V trimming: 5 bases; J trimming: 4 bases; junction bases outside the gene matches: 3. CDR1 is SNHLY and CDR2 is FYNNEI in the germline V gene. The CDR3 protein is CASSPDRGNEKLFF. DNA of the CDR3: TGTGCCAGCAGTCCCGACAGGGGTAATGAAAAACTGTTTTTT.

Regarding this clone: This specimen includes other DNA sequences encoding the same CDR3. The V gene is TRBV28, the J gene TRBJ1-5; D is undetermined. CDR1 and CDR2 (germline): MDHEN, SYDVKM. The V gene lost 0 bases and the J gene lost 6 bases, with 3 bases spanning the gap. CDR3 length: 12 residues. The CDR3 protein is CASSLWGQPQHF. DNA of the CDR3: TGTGCCAGCAGTTTATGGGGTCAGCCCCAGCATTTT.

This sequence joins TRBV7-9 and TRBJ2-3; D is possibly TRBD1 (7 bases). Germline CDR1 reads SEHNR; CDR2 reads FQNEAQ (reference sequence). V was clipped by 4 bases and J by 2 bases, with 19 bases between them. The CDR3 has 17 residues. For the CDR3, the DNA is TGTGCCAGCAGCTCCCCCAGGGGGGAGGCCCTCACAGATACGCAGTATTTT. As protein: CASSSPRGEALTDTQYF.

The V call is TRBV18, the J call TRBJ2-3, with 8 bases lining up with TRBD1. The V gene's germline CDR1 is KGHSH and CDR2 LQKENI. The CDR3 contains 16 residues. V trimming: 4 bases; J trimming: 5 bases; junction bases outside the gene matches: 11. The CDR3 sequence is CASSQGQGGTQDTQYF. The DNA for the CDR3 is TGTGCCAGCTCACAAGGACAGGGAGGCACTCAAGATACGCAGTATTTT.

The CDR3 here is CASSLSLAGEQYF. The CDR3, as DNA: TGTGCCAGCAGCTTGTCTCTAGCGGGTGAGCAGTACTTC. The rearrangement links TRBV5-4 to TRBJ2-7, with 8 bases aligning to TRBD2. Germline values: CDR1 SGHNT, CDR2 YYREEE (reference sequence). The CDR3 totals 13 residues. J lost 7 bases, V lost 1 base, and 4 bases had no gene match.

J is TRBJ2-1 and V is TRBV30; TRBD2 is a possible D gene (5 bases). The CDR3 is 13 residues long. Per germline, CDR1 GTSNPN and CDR2 SVGIG (reference sequence). With 2 bases removed from V and 1 base from J, the gap between germline ends came to 6 bases. In nucleotides, the CDR3 is TGTGCCTGGAGTACTAGTTCCTACAATGAGCAGTTCTTC. This encodes CAWSTSSYNEQFF.

The chain carries TRBV27 and TRBJ1-4; D is unclear. Germline V gives CDR1 MNHEY, CDR2 SMNVEV (reference sequence). The V and J ends lost 5 bases and 6 bases respectively, with 13 bases between them. The CDR3 runs to 14 residues. Here the CDR3 DNA reads TGTGCCAGCAGTGCTAAAGGGTCGCATGAAAAACTGTTTTTT. This codes for CASSAKGSHEKLFF.